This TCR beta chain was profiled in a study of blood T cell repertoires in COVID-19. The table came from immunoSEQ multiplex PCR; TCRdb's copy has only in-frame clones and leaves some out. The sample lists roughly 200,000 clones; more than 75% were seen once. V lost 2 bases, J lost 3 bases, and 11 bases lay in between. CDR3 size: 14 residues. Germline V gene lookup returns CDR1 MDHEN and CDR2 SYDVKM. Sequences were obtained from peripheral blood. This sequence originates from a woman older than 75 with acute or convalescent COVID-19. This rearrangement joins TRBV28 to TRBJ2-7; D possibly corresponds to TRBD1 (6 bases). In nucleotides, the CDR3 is TGTGCCAGCAGTTTAGGGGGCGGTCTCTACGAGCAGTACTTC. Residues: CASSLGGGLYEQYF. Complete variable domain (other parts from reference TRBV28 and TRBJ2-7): DVKVTQSSRYLVKRTGEKVFLECVQDMDHENMFWYRQDPGLGLRLIYFSYDVKMKEKGDIPEGYSVSREKKERFSLILESASTNQTSMYLCASSLGGGLYEQYFGPGTRLTVT.